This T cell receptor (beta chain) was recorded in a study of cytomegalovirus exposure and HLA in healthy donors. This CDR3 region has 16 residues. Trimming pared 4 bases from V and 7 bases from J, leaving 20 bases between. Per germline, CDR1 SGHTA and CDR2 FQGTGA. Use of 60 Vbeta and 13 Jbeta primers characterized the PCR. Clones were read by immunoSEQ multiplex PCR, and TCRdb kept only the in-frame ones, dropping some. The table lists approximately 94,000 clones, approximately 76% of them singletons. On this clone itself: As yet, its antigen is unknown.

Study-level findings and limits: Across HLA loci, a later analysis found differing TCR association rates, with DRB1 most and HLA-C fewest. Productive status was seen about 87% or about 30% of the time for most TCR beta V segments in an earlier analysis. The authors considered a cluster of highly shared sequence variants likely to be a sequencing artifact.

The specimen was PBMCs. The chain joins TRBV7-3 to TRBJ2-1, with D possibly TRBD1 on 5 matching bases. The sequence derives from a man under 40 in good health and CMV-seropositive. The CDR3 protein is CASSSHVTVTSNEQFF. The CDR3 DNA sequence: TGTGCCAGCAGCTCGCACGTGACAGTCACCTCAAATGAGCAGTTCTTC.